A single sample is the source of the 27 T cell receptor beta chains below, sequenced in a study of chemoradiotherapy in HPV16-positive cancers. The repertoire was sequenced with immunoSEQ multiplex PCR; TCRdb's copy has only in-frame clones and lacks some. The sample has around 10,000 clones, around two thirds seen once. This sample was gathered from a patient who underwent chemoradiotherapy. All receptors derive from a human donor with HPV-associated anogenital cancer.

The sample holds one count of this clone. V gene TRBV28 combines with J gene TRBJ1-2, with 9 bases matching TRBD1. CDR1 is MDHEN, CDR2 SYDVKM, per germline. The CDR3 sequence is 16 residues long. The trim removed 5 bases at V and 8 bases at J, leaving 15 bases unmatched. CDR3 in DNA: TGTGCCAGCAGTCCCGGACAGGGGACACCATATGGGGGCTACACCTTC. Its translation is CASSPGQGTPYGGYTF.

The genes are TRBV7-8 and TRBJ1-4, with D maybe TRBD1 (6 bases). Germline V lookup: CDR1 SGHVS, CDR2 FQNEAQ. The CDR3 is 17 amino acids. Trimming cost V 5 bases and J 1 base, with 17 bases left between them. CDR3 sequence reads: CASSLSRGGVTNEKLFF. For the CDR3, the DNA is TGTGCCAGCAGCCTCTCTAGAGGGGGGGTAACTAATGAAAAACTGTTTTTT.

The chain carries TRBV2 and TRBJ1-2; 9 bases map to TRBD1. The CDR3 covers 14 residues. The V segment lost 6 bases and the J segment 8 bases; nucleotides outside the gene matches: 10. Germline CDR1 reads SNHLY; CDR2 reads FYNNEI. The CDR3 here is CASSARTGVEGYTF. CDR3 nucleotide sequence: TGTGCCAGCAGCGCACGGACAGGGGTTGAAGGCTACACCTTC.

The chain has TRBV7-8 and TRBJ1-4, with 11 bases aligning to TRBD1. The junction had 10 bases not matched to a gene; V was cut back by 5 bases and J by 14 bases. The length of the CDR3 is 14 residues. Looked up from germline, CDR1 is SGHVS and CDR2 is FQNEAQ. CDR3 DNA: TGTGCCAGCAGCCCGGACAGGGGGCCCTCACCGCTGTTTTTT. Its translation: CASSPDRGPSPLFF. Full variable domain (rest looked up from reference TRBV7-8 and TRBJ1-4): GAGVSQSPRYKVAKRGQDVALRCDPISGHVSLFWYQQALGQGPEFLTYFQNEAQLDKSGLPSDRFFAERPEGSVSTLKIQRTQQEDSAVYLCASSPDRGPSPLFFGSGTQLSVL.

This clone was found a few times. CDR3 DNA sequence: TGCAGCGTCGCCACAGGGGATCAGCCCCAGCATTTT. This codes for CSVATGDQPQHF. V usage is TRBV29-1 and J usage is TRBJ1-5; TRBD1 matches 7 bases. Germline CDR1 and CDR2: SQVTM and ANQGSEA. V dropped 6 bases and J dropped 5; count of bases not matched to a gene: 4. The CDR3 totals 12 residues.

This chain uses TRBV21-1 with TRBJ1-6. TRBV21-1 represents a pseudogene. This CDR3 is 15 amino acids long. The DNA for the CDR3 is TGTGCCAGCAGTTCGGAGGAGTCCTATAATTCACCCCTCCACTTT. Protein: CASSSEESYNSPLHF.

DNA for the CDR3: TGTGCCAGCACCTTGACAGGGTATGAAAAACTGTTTTTT. Translated, it gives CASTLTGYEKLFF. This chain uses TRBV11-3 with TRBJ1-4, with 7 positions matching TRBD1. This CDR3 region has 13 residues. Germline CDR1 reads SGHNT; CDR2 reads YENEEA. V trimming: 7 bases; J trimming: 6 bases; junction bases outside the gene matches: 5.

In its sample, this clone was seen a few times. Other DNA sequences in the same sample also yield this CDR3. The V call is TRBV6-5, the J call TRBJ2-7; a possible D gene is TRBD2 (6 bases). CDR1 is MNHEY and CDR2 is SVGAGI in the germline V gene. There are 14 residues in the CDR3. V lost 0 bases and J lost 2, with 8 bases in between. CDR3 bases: TGTGCCAGCAGTTACTCGGAGGGAACCTACGAGCAGTACTTC. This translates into CASSYSEGTYEQYF.

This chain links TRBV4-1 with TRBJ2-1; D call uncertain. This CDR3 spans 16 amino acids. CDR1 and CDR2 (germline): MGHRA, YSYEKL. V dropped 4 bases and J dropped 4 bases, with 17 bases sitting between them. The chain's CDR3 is CASSPRLLLDYNEQFF. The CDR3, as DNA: TGCGCCAGCAGCCCTCGCCTCCTCCTAGATTACAATGAGCAGTTCTTC.

The CDR3 nucleotides read TGTGCCAGCAGCCAAGAAGGACGGATCTACACCTTC. This gives the protein CASSQEGRIYTF. The chain is built from TRBV14 and TRBJ1-2; D unclear. The V end lost 0 bases, the J end lost 10 bases, and 9 bases lay between the germline ends. Germline V gene data show CDR1 as SGHDN and CDR2 as FVKESK. The CDR3 spans 12 residues. Drawing the rest from reference TRBV14 and TRBJ1-2, the complete variable domain is EAGVTQFPSHSVIEKGQTVTLRCDPISGHDNLYWYRRVMGKEIKFLLHFVKESKQDESGMPNNRFLAERTGGTYSTLKVQPAELEDSGVYFCASSQEGRIYTFGSGTRLTVV.

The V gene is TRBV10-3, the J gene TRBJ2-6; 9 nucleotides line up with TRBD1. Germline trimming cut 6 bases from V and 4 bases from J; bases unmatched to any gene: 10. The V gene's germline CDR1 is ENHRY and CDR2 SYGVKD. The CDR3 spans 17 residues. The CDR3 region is CAIRGTGSVSGANVLTF. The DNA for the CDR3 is TGTGCCATCAGAGGGACAGGGAGCGTCTCAGGGGCCAACGTCCTGACTTTC.

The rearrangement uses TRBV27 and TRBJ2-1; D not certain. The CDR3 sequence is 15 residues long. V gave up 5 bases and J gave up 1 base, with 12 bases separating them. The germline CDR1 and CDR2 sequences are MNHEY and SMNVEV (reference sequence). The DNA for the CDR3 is TGTGCCAGCAGTCCTCTGCTGGGGTCCTACAATGAGCAGTTCTTC. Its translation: CASSPLLGSYNEQFF.

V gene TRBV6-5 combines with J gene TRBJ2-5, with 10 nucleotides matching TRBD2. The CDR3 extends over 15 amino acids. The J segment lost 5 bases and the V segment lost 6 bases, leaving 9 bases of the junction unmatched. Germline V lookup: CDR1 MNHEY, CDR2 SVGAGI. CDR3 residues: CASSPGLAVKETQYF. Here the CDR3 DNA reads TGTGCCAGCAGCCCCGGACTAGCGGTTAAGGAGACCCAGTACTTC.

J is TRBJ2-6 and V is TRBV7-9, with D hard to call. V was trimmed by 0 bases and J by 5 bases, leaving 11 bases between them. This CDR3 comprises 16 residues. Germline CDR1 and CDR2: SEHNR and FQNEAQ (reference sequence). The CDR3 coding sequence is TGTGCCAGCAGCTTAGCGGAAGCCTCATGGGCCAACGTCCTGACTTTC. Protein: CASSLAEASWANVLTF.

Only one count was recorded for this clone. The CDR3 is CAWSVHIYNEQFF. CDR3 coding DNA: TGTGCCTGGAGTGTACACATCTACAATGAGCAGTTCTTC. The chain is built from TRBV30 and TRBJ2-1; no definite D call. Trimming took 0 bases from V and 3 from J, leaving 6 bases between them. Germline V gene data show CDR1 as GTSNPN and CDR2 as SVGIG (reference sequence). The CDR3 is 13 residues long.

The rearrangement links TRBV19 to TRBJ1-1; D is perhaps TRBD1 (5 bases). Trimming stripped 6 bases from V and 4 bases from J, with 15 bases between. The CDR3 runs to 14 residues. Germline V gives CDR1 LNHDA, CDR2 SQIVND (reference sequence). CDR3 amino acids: CASSRQGGITEAFF. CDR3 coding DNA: TGTGCCAGTAGCCGCCAGGGCGGTATCACTGAAGCTTTCTTT.

The CDR3 DNA reads as TGTGCCAGCAGCTCAATACAGGGGGTCTACGAGCAGTACTTC. Translated: CASSSIQGVYEQYF. This chain joins TRBV7-8 and TRBJ2-7, with TRBD1 matching 8 bases. Germline assignment: CDR1 SGHVS and CDR2 FQNEAQ. J lost 3 bases, V lost 4 bases, and 5 bases had no gene match. This CDR3 is built from 14 residues.

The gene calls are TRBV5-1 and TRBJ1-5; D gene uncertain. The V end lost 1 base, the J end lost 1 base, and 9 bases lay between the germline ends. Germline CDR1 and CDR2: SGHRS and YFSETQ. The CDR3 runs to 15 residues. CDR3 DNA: TGCGCCAGCAGCTTGCGGGGTGAGAGCAATCAGCCCCAGCATTTT. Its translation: CASSLRGESNQPQHF.

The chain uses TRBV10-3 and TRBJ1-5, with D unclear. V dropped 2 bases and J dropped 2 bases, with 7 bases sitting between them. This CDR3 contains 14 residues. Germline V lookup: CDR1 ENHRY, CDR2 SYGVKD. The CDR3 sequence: CAISESHGNQPQHF. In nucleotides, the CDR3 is TGTGCCATCAGTGAGAGTCATGGCAATCAGCCCCAGCATTTT.

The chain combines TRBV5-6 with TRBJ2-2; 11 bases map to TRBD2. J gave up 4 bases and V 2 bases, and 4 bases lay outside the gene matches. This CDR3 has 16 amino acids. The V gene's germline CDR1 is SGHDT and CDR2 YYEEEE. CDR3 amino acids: CASSFLAGGITGELFF. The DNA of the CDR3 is TGTGCCAGCAGCTTTCTAGCGGGGGGAATCACCGGGGAGCTGTTTTTT.

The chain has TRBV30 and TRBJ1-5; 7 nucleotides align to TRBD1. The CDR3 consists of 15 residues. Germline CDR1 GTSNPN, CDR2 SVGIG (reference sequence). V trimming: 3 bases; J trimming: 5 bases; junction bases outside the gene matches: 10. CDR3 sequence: CAWSSTGARYQPQHF. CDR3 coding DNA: TGTGCCTGGAGCAGCACAGGGGCAAGGTATCAGCCCCAGCATTTT.

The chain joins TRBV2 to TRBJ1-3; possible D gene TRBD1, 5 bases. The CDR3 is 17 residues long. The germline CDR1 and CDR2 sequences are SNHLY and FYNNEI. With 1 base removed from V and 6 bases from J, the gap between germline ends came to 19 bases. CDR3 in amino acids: CASSEGLFYRSTNTIYF. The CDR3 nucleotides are TGTGCCAGCAGTGAAGGATTATTTTACAGGAGCACAAACACCATATATTTT.

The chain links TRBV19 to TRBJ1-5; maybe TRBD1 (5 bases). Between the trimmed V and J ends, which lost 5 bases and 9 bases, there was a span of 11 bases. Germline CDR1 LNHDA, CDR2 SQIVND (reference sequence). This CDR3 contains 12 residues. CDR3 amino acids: CASSSRVPPQHF. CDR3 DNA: TGTGCCAGTAGTTCCAGGGTCCCGCCCCAGCATTTT.

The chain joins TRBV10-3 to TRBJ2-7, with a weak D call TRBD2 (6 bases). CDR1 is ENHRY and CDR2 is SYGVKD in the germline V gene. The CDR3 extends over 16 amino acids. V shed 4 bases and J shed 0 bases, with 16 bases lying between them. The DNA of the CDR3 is TGTGCCATCAGTGCCGGACTATCCATCAGCTCCTACGAGCAGTACTTC. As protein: CAISAGLSISSYEQYF.

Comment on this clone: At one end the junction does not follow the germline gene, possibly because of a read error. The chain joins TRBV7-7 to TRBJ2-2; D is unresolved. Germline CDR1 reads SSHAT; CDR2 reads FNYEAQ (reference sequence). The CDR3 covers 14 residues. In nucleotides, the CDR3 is TGTGCTAGCAGCTTAGCACTGAACACCGGGGAGCTGTTTTTT. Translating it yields CASSLALNTGELFF.

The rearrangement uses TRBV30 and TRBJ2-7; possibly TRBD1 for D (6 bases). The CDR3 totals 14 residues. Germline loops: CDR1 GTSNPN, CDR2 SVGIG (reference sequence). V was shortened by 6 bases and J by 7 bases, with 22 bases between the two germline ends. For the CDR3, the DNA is TGTGCCTGTAGGGCGGCCGGGACACCAGGGGAGCAGTACTTC. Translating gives CACRAAGTPGEQYF.

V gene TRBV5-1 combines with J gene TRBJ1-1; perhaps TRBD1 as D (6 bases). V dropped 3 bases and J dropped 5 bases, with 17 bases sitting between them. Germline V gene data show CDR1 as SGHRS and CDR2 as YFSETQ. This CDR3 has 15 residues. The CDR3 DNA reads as TGCGCCAGCAGCTCCGGGGGTACAGGGTTTACTGAAGCTTTCTTT. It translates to CASSSGGTGFTEAFF.